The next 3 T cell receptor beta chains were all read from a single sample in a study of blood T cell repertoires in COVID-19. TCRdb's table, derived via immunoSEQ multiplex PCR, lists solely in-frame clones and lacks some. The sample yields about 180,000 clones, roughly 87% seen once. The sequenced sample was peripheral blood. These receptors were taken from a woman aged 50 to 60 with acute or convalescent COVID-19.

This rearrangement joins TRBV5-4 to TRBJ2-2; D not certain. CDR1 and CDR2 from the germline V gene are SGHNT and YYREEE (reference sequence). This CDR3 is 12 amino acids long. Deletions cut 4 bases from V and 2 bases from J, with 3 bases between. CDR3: CASSLNTGELFF. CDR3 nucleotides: TGTGCCAGCAGCCTAAACACCGGGGAGCTGTTTTTT.

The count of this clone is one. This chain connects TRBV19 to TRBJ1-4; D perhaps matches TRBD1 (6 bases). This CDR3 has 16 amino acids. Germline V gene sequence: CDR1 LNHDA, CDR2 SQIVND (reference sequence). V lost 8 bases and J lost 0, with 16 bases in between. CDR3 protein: CASGTGQTATNEKLFF. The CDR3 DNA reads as TGTGCCAGTGGAACCGGACAGACCGCAACTAATGAAAAACTGTTTTTT.

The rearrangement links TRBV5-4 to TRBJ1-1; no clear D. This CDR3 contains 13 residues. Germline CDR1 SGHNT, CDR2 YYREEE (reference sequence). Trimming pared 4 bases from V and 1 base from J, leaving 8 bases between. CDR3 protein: CASSPSPNTEAFF. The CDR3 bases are TGTGCCAGCAGCCCGTCTCCGAACACTGAAGCTTTCTTT.